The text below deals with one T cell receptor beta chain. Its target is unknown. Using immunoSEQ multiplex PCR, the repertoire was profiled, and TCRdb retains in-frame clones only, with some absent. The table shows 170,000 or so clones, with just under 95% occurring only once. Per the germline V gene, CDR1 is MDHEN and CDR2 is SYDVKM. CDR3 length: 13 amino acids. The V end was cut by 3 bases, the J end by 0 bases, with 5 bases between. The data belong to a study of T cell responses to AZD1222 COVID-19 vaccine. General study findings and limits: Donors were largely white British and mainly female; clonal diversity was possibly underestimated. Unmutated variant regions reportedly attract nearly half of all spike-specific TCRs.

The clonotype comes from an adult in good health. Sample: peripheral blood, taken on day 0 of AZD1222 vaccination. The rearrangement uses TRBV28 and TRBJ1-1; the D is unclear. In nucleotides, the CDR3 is TGTGCCAGCAGTTTGCCTCTGAACACTGAAGCTTTCTTT. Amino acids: CASSLPLNTEAFF.